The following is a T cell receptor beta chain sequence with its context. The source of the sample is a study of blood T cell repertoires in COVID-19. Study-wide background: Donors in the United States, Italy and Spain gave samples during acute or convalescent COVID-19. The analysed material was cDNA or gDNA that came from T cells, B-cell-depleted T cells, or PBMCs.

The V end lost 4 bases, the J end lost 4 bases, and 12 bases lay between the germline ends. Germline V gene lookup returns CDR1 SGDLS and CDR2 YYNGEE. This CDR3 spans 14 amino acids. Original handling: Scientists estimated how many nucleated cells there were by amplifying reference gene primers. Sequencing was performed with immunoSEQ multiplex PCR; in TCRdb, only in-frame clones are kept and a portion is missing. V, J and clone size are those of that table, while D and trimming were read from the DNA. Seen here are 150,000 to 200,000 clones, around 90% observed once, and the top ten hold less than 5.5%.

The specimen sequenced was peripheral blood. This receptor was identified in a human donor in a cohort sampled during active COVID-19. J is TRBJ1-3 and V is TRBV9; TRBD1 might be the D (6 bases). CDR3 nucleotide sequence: TGTGCCAGCAGCAGCACAGGGCCCGGAAACACCATATATTTT. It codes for CASSSTGPGNTIYF.